The clone carrying this T cell receptor beta chain was seen a few times. The antigen is undetermined. At one boundary the junction diverges from the germline segment, which might be a read error. This sample is part of a study of cytotoxic CD8 clonotypes in ibrutinib-treated CLL. Study details: The patients comprised 10 to 12 relapsed/refractory and more than 14 treatment-naive cases, approximately 18 IGHV unmutated. Per sample, productive templates averaged approximately 250,000 and productive rearrangements averaged 94,082. Whole-study results and caveats: Clonality measured at baseline exceeded age-matched healthy donors, tracking circulating CD8+ T-cell counts.

TCR beta libraries used about 1.9 micrograms of genomic DNA from cryopreserved PBMCs. This CDR3 is built from 14 residues. Germline CDR1 reads SEHNR; CDR2 reads FQNEAQ (reference sequence). Using immunoSEQ multiplex PCR, the repertoire was profiled, and TCRdb retains in-frame clones only, with some absent. The sample includes more than 300,000 clones, 80% seen only once; the top ten take 5.5% to 8%. This sequence joins TRBV7-9 and TRBJ2-2, with a tentative D call TRBD1 (6 bases). The sequencing used PBMCs, collected before ibrutinib treatment. This TCR derives from a human donor with chronic lymphocytic leukemia. DNA for the CDR3: TGTGCCAGCAGCTTACCCCGGGACACCCGGGAGCTGTTTTTT. It encodes CASSLPRDTRELFF.